In its sample, the clone carrying this T cell receptor beta chain ranks as medium-sized. Its target is not known. Ligated cDNA underwent four rounds of PCR with nested alpha and beta constant region primers and SP2. Reverse transcription of blood and skin TCR RNA was primed at alpha and beta constant regions. Using its own MiXCR run on the 5' RACE reads, TCRdb lists one record per CDR3 protein. The sample lists 25,000 to 35,000 distinct CDR3 sequences, roughly 17% occurring once. V shed 4 bases and J shed 7 bases, with 7 bases lying between them. CDR1 is LNHDA and CDR2 is SQIVND in the germline V gene (reference sequence). The CDR3 has 11 residues. TCR cDNA received a 3' ligated oligonucleotide that carried a UMI. RNA was extracted from 2 to 2.5 ml of whole blood of healthy adults. Reverse transcription used DNase-treated unsorted total RNA, aiming for about 1 to 1000 ng. These data are taken from a study of naive and memory T cell subsets.

Broader study findings: The RNA method is potentially sensitive to activation and differentiation changes.

This rearrangement joins TRBV19 to TRBJ1-2, with unresolved D. The receptor's source is a female donor in good health. This chain's CDR3 is CASSTLVGYTF. CDR3 nucleotides: TGTGCCAGTAGTACCTTAGTTGGCTACACCTTC.